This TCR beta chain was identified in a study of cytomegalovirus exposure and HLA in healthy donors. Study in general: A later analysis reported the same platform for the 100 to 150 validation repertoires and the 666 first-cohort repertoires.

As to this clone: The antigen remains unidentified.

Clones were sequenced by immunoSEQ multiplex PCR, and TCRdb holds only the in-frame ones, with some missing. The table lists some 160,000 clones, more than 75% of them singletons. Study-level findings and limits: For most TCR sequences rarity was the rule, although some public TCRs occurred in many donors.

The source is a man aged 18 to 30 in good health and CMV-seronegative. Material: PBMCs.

CDR3 nucleotide sequence: TGCAGCGTTGAGGAACAGGGTCGAGATACGCAGTATTTT. Its translation: CSVEEQGRDTQYF. V gene TRBV29-1 combines with J gene TRBJ2-3; D possibly corresponds to TRBD1 (6 bases). The V gene lost 3 bases and the J gene lost 5 bases, with 12 bases spanning the gap. The CDR3 contains 13 residues. The germline V gene encodes CDR1 SQVTM and CDR2 ANQGSEA.